The entry below gives a single TCR beta chain sequence along with its context. Its specificity is unknown. Germline lookup yields CDR1 SGHVS and CDR2 FQNEAQ. This CDR3 comprises 13 residues. Trimming removed 5 bases from V and 7 bases from J, with 9 bases in between. This sample stems from a study of T cell repertoires in cytomegalovirus infection. Overall study: Public signatures in TCR beta pointed to CMV infection and matching HLA type.

TCRdb ran MiXCR on the reads and lists one entry per CDR3 protein. The profile shows about 340,000 distinct CDR3 sequences, roughly 29% of them singletons. The study's findings and limits: In two of eight donors, the top clonotype was HLA-C-restricted CMV-specific.

This chain joins TRBV7-8 and TRBJ1-6; no firm D call. The TCR comes from a human donor in good health (CMV status not recorded). Some clones in this sample may be carry-over from other donors' samples. Sequenced here: cultured PBMCs, sampled from culture after CMV antigen stimulation. CDR3 protein: CASSRSLNSPLHF. The DNA of the CDR3 is TGTGCCAGCAGCCGGAGTTTAAATTCACCCCTCCACTTT.